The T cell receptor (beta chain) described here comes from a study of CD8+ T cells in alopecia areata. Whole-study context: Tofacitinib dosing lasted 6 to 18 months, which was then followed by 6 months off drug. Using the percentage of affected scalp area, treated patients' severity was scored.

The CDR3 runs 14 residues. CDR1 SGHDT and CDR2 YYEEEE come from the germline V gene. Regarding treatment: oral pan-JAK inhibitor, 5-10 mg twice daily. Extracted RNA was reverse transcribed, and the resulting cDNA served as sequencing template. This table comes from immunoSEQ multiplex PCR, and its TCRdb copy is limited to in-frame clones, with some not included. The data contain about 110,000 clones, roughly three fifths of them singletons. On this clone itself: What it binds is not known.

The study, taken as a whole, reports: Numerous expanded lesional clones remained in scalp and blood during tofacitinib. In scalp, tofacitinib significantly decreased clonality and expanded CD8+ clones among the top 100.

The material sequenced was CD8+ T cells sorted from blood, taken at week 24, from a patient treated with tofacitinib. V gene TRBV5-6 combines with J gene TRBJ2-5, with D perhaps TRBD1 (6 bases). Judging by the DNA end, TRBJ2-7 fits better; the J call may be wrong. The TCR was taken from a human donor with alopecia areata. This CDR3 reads CASSSNLQGHEQYF. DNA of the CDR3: TGTGCCAGCAGCTCCAATCTACAGGGCCACGAGCAGTACTTC.